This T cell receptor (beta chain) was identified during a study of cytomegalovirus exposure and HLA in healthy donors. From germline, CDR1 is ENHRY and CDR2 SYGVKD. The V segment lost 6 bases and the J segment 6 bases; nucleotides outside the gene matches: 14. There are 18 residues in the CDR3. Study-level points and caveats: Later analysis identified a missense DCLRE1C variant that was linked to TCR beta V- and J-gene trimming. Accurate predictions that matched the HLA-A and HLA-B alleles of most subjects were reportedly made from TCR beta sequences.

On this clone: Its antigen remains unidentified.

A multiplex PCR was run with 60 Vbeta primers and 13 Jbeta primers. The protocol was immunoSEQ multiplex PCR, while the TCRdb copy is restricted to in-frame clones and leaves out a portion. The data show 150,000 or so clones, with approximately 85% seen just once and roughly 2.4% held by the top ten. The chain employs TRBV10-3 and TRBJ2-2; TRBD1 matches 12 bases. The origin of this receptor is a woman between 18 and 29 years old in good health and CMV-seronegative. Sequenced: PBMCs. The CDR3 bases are TGTGCCATCAGCCCGGTGGGACAGGGGGCGCAGAAGGCCGGGGAGCTGTTTTTT. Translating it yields CAISPVGQGAQKAGELFF.